This TCR beta chain comes out of a study of cytomegalovirus exposure and HLA in healthy donors listed by TCRdb under 2017. Looking at the study overall: According to a later analysis, one platform produced both the 100 to 150 validation repertoires and the 666 repertoires of the first cohort. The study aimed to test whether cataloging public T cell receptors could reveal signatures of past pathogen exposure. A separate validation cohort of about 110 different subjects was used in addition to the approximately 640-subject first cohort. High-throughput TCR immunosequencing, statistical association of individual TCRs with disease status, and machine learning were combined to predict cytomegalovirus infection status. Paper-wide results and their limitations: The classifier was reported to diagnose cytomegalovirus status with high specificity and sensitivity in both the original cohort and the validation cohort. A few of the identified cytomegalovirus-associated TCR beta chains were confirmed in vitro to be specific for cytomegalovirus antigens. The authors suggested that the approach could potentially be generalized to other disease states and immunological phenotypes. The validation cohort had no HLA typing available for a later analysis, so co-occurrence within that cohort was assessed over all 110 or so repertoires. A total of fewer than 200 TCR beta chains were listed by the study as associated with cytomegalovirus. Most TCR sequences were seen in very few donors, while some public TCRs were found in many individuals. Subsequent analysis determined that TCRs grouped into clusters in the first cohort also showed a tendency toward co-occurrence across the 90 to 150 validation repertoires, and 94% of cluster scores exceeded 0.

This clone has a handful of counts. There is no known antigen for this receptor. At one end the junction does not follow the germline gene, possibly because of a read error. The donors belonged to the validation cohort of about 130 subjects, which was separate from the roughly 670-subject first cohort. The library relied on the immunoSEQ multiplex PCR assay. Per the original workflow: To diagnose cytomegalovirus status from the catalog of TCR beta chain sequences, a statistical classification framework was built. TCRdb retrieved this table from immuneACCESS and kept in-frame rearrangements only. Not all clones are present; in checked studies, unresolved V genes account for under half, and no reason is known for the remainder. V and J calls and clone size come straight from that table; D and trimming were deduced from the DNA. The table for this sample lists 100,000 to 150,000 clones; 85% of them were counted only once. The ten top clones hold 2.1% of the sample.

The TCR originated in a woman aged 25 to 45 in good health and CMV-seronegative. The sample comprised PBMCs.

This receptor carries the CDR3 CATSAGGEQFF. The DNA reads as follows: TGTGCCACCAGTGCGGGCGGGGAGCAGTTCTTC. Rearrangement joined TRBV2 to TRBJ2-1, and perhaps TRBD2 as D gene, on 5 matching bases. The CDR3 covers 11 residues, taking in both the cysteine and the phenylalanine. Only the CDR3 region is kept as DNA, spanning 33 bases read in frame from base 1. CDR1 and CDR2 are drawn from the germline V gene: SNHLY, FYNNEI.